The 26 T cell receptor beta chains listed next were all sequenced from one sample in a study of blood T cell repertoires in COVID-19. Sequenced by immunoSEQ multiplex PCR; TCRdb stores in-frame clones only, minus some. The sample yields roughly 87,000 clones, about 84% seen once. Specimen: peripheral blood. Every receptor here comes from a middle-aged man with active COVID-19.

The chain joins TRBV28 to TRBJ1-5; 9 bases are a match to TRBD1. V trimming: 3 bases; J trimming: 7 bases; junction bases outside the gene matches: 13. Per germline, CDR1 MDHEN and CDR2 SYDVKM. This CDR3 is 17 amino acids long. In nucleotides, the CDR3 is TGTGCCAGCAGTTTGTTCGTCGGGACAGGGAGGGGGCAGCCCCAGCATTTT. This translates into CASSLFVGTGRGQPQHF.

The chain has TRBV3-1 (or the pseudogene TRBV3-2) and TRBJ1-1; D perhaps matches TRBD1 (6 bases). The length of the CDR3 is 15 residues. Per the germline V gene, CDR1 is LGHDT and CDR2 is YNNKEL (reference sequence). The ends were cut back, 6 bases at V and 5 bases at J, with 19 bases in the middle. The CDR3 protein is CASRPTFSGTTEAFF. The CDR3 bases are TGTGCCAGCAGACCAACTTTTTCCGGGACAACTGAAGCTTTCTTT.

V usage is TRBV5-1 and J usage is TRBJ1-5; tentatively, D is TRBD1 (6 bases). The CDR3 is made up of 13 amino acids. Trimming cost V 7 bases and J 4 bases, with 12 bases left between them. The germline V gene encodes CDR1 SGHRS and CDR2 YFSETQ. CDR3 in DNA: TGCGCCAGCCGCCGGGACATTAATCAGCCCCAGCATTTT. Its protein is CASRRDINQPQHF.

This chain joins TRBV19 and TRBJ2-1; tentative D call: TRBD2 (5 bases). The CDR3 extends over 13 amino acids. Germline lookup yields CDR1 LNHDA and CDR2 SQIVND (reference sequence). With 1 base removed from V and 4 bases from J, the gap between germline ends came to 5 bases. The CDR3, as DNA: TGTGCCAGTAGTATAGGACTATACAATGAGCAGTTCTTC. It specifies CASSIGLYNEQFF.

This chain uses TRBV6-1 with TRBJ2-7; D perhaps matches TRBD1 (6 bases). The CDR3 consists of 11 residues. V shed 9 bases and J shed 5 bases, with 11 bases lying between them. Per the germline V gene, CDR1 is MNHNS and CDR2 is SASEGT. The DNA of the CDR3 is TGTGCCAGTAAGACAGGACACGAGCAGTACTTC. Translated: CASKTGHEQYF.

This clone was observed a single time. The V call is TRBV29-1, the J call TRBJ2-2, with 7 bases lining up with TRBD2. The CDR3 has 14 residues. Germline CDR1 reads SQVTM; CDR2 reads ANQGSEA. J gave up 4 bases and V 5 bases, and 7 bases lay outside the gene matches. CDR3 DNA: TGCAGCGTTCAGCCTCGCGGGGGCACCGGGGAGCTGTTTTTT. It encodes CSVQPRGGTGELFF.

The V and J genes are TRBV6-4 and TRBJ2-7, with TRBD2 matching 8 bases. The V gene's germline CDR1 is MRHNA and CDR2 SNTAGT. This CDR3 has 15 residues. Trimming took 3 bases from V and 6 from J; bases not matched to a gene: 10. CDR3 residues: CASSEVPGGPVEQYF. CDR3 sequence (DNA): TGTGCCAGCAGTGAAGTACCGGGAGGGCCTGTCGAGCAGTACTTC.

The chain carries TRBV19 and TRBJ2-2, with 11 bases fitting TRBD1. The trim removed 7 bases at V and 7 bases at J, leaving 11 bases unmatched. The CDR3 has 16 residues. Germline CDR1 LNHDA, CDR2 SQIVND (reference sequence). CDR3 bases: TGTGCCAGTACCCTAGGACAGGGGGCGCTTAGCGGGGAGCTGTTTTTT. Protein: CASTLGQGALSGELFF.

The rearrangement links TRBV5-8 to TRBJ2-1; 8 nucleotides align to TRBD2. Germline CDR1 reads SGHTS; CDR2 reads YDEGEE. This CDR3 is built from 15 residues. Trimming at V came to 4 bases and at J to 6 bases, leaving 9 bases not matched to a gene. The DNA of the CDR3 is TGTGCCAGCAGCCGCAGCGGGAGATTACCCAATGAGCAGTTCTTC. Translating gives CASSRSGRLPNEQFF.

The CDR3 sequence is CASSGTRTSVYNEQFF. CDR3 bases: TGTGCCAGCAGCGGGACGCGGACTAGCGTGTACAATGAGCAGTTCTTC. The genes are TRBV5-4 and TRBJ2-1, with 9 bases identical to TRBD2. After removal of 4 bases from V and 4 bases from J, the junction contained 9 bases not matched to a gene. The CDR3 contains 16 residues. The V gene's germline CDR1 is SGHNT and CDR2 YYREEE (reference sequence).

The J gene is TRBJ1-5, the V gene TRBV5-1, with D possibly TRBD1 on 5 matching bases. Germline CDR1 SGHRS, CDR2 YFSETQ. V lost 4 bases, J lost 0 bases, and 23 bases lay in between. This CDR3 has 19 residues. Written as DNA, the CDR3 is TGCGCCAGCAGCGTTAAATTACAGGCCCCCCACAATAGCAATCAGCCCCAGCATTTT. The encoded protein is CASSVKLQAPHNSNQPQHF.

This chain joins TRBV5-4 and TRBJ2-3, with 9 bases aligning to TRBD1. Germline trimming cut 0 bases from V and 5 bases from J; bases unmatched to any gene: 7. Germline CDR1 is SGHNT and CDR2 is YYREEE (reference sequence). The CDR3 is made up of 16 amino acids. In nucleotides, the CDR3 is TGTGCCAGCAGCTTGGCCCCGGGACAGGGAAGAGATACGCAGTATTTT. Residues: CASSLAPGQGRDTQYF.

The chain joins TRBV6-5 to TRBJ1-5, with TRBD1 identical over 8 bases. CDR1 MNHEY and CDR2 SVGAGI come from the germline V gene. The CDR3 has 15 residues. The V gene end was trimmed by 6 bases and the J gene end by 7 bases; junction bases not matched to a gene: 11. The CDR3 DNA reads TGTGCCAGCAGACGAGTGGGACAGGTCGGGCAGCCCCAGCATTTT. Translated: CASRRVGQVGQPQHF.

V gene TRBV9 combines with J gene TRBJ1-1; no firm D call. V dropped 4 bases and J dropped 3 bases, with 13 bases sitting between them. The CDR3 spans 14 residues. Germline V lookup: CDR1 SGDLS, CDR2 YYNGEE. The CDR3 region has the DNA TGTGCCAGCAGCCTTCGACCGGCGGACACTGAAGCTTTCTTT. Its protein is CASSLRPADTEAFF.

This clone has just a few counts. The chain carries TRBV7-9 and TRBJ1-2; TRBD1 aligns across 11 bases. Looked up from germline, CDR1 is SEHNR and CDR2 is FQNEAQ (reference sequence). V dropped 0 bases and J dropped 8; count of bases not matched to a gene: 5. The CDR3 has 15 amino acids. The CDR3 here is CASSLADRGRVGYTF. CDR3 in DNA: TGTGCCAGCAGCTTAGCGGACAGGGGGCGGGTCGGCTACACCTTC.

The rearrangement links TRBV29-1 to TRBJ1-1; no definite D call. Germline V gene sequence: CDR1 SQVTM, CDR2 ANQGSEA. The CDR3 spans 12 residues. V gave up 7 bases and J gave up 12 bases, with 21 bases separating them. CDR3 sequence: CSAWQTRMETFF. The CDR3 DNA follows: TGCAGCGCTTGGCAAACTCGCATGGAGACTTTCTTT.

The chain carries TRBV6-5 and TRBJ2-6; weak D call: TRBD2 (5 bases). The CDR3 length is 14 residues. Trimming stripped 11 bases from V and 0 bases from J, with 11 bases between. CDR1 is MNHEY and CDR2 is SVGAGI in the germline V gene. CDR3 nucleotides: TGTGCCGGAGGACGCCCCTCTGGGGCCAACGTCCTGACTTTC. Translated, it gives CAGGRPSGANVLTF.

The sample holds one count of this clone. V is TRBV7-2 and J is TRBJ2-2; 7 bases map to TRBD2. J lost 7 bases, V lost 0 bases, and 8 bases had no gene match. The length of the CDR3 is 16 residues. Per the germline V gene, CDR1 is SGHTA and CDR2 is FQGNSA. Written as DNA, the CDR3 is TGTGCCAGCAGCTTAGCGGTGGGAGGGCCCGGCGGGGAGCTGTTTTTT. Protein product: CASSLAVGGPGGELFF.

The chain employs TRBV15 and TRBJ2-7; the D gene is possibly TRBD1 (6 bases). Trimming pared 0 bases from V and 6 bases from J, leaving 15 bases between. The CDR3 extends over 15 amino acids. CDR1 and CDR2 from the germline V gene are LNHNV and YYDKDF (reference sequence). The DNA for the CDR3 is TGTGCCACCAGCAGAGATCCGTTGACAGGCCCCGAGCAGTACTTC. Amino acids: CATSRDPLTGPEQYF.

This clone showed up just a few times. V is TRBV4-3 and J is TRBJ1-4, with 11 positions matching TRBD1. The V gene's germline CDR1 is LGHNA and CDR2 YSLEER. J lost 8 bases, V lost 3 bases, and 2 bases had no gene match. The CDR3 length is 14 residues. Here the CDR3 reads CASSHGQGAEKLFF. CDR3 bases: TGCGCCAGCAGCCACGGACAGGGGGCCGAAAAACTGTTTTTT.

The chain is built from TRBV5-6 and TRBJ2-1; 8 bases map to TRBD1. The CDR3 spans 14 residues. The V segment lost 4 bases and the J segment 10 bases; nucleotides outside the gene matches: 10. Germline V CDR1 and CDR2: SGHDT, YYEEEE. The CDR3 nucleotides read TGTGCCAGCAGCCGCGACAGGGGTTCCAGCGAGCAGTTCTTC. Translation: CASSRDRGSSEQFF.

The V and J genes are TRBV27 and TRBJ1-2; the D is unclear. Trimming removed 6 bases at V and 5 bases at J, with 19 bases between. The CDR3 covers 15 residues. Per germline, CDR1 MNHEY and CDR2 SMNVEV (reference sequence). CDR3 nucleotides: TGTGCCAGCAGCTCACCGGGAGCTCCTTTTTATGGCTACACCTTC. Encoded protein: CASSSPGAPFYGYTF.

The chain employs TRBV5-4 and TRBJ2-3, with 9 bases aligning to TRBD2. In germline, CDR1 is SGHNT, CDR2 YYREEE (reference sequence). The CDR3 has 17 amino acids. V was pared by 0 bases and J by 2 bases, with 7 bases of the junction left unmatched. This CDR3 is CASSLEETSGLTDTQYF. The CDR3 nucleotides read TGTGCCAGCAGCTTGGAGGAGACTAGCGGACTCACAGATACGCAGTATTTT.

V gene TRBV7-6 combines with J gene TRBJ2-5, with 7 bases aligning to TRBD1. CDR3 length: 16 amino acids. CDR1 SGHVS and CDR2 FNYEAQ come from the germline V gene. J lost 5 bases, V lost 1 base, and 10 bases had no gene match. The CDR3 is CASSLGTGTKEETQYF. DNA of the CDR3: TGTGCCAGCAGCTTAGGGACAGGAACTAAGGAGGAGACCCAGTACTTC.

The rearrangement uses TRBV7-2 and TRBJ1-4, with TRBD1 matching over 7 bases. V lost 7 bases to trimming and J lost 7 bases; unmatched junction nucleotides: 9. The germline V gene encodes CDR1 SGHTA and CDR2 FQGNSA. The CDR3 runs to 14 residues. Here the CDR3 reads CASTSSDRVEKLFF. DNA for the CDR3: TGTGCCAGCACCTCTTCAGACAGGGTTGAAAAACTGTTTTTT. The full variable domain, in which reference TRBV7-2 and TRBJ1-4 provide the parts outside the CDR3, is GAGVSQSPSNKVTEKGKDVELRCDPISGHTALYWYRQSLGQGLEFLIYFQGNSAPDKSGLPSDRFSAERTGGSVSTLTIQRTQQEDSAVYLCASTSSDRVEKLFFGSGTQLSVL.

The V call is TRBV11-3, the J call TRBJ1-4, with 12 positions matching TRBD1. V lost 4 bases and J lost 5; bases outside the gene matches: 2. Germline CDR1 is SGHNT and CDR2 is YENEEA. The CDR3 loop spans 15 amino acids. CDR3 sequence: CASSSGQGANEKLFF. The CDR3 DNA reads as TGTGCCAGCAGCTCGGGACAGGGGGCGAATGAAAAACTGTTTTTT.